This TCR beta chain was retrieved from a study of beta chain features in type 1 diabetes. Study conclusions and caveats: Across all four CD4+ subsets, people with type 1 diabetes showed modestly shorter TCRB CDR3s.

CDR1 is SNHLY and CDR2 is FYNNEI in the germline V gene. The CDR3 spans 17 residues. Trimming at V came to 6 bases and at J to 2 bases, leaving 14 bases not matched to a gene. Expressed TCRB transcripts were sequenced after all isolated RNA was converted to cDNA. Libraries were prepared by immunoSEQ multiplex PCR; TCRdb keeps only in-frame clonotypes and omits some of them. This sample yields some 190,000 clones, of which roughly 7.1% are seen a single time; around 0.9% belongs to the top ten. A note on this clone: Its antigen is not known.

The sequence derives from a woman aged 40 to 50 with type 1 diabetes. V and J are TRBV2 and TRBJ2-5; TRBD1 agrees at 8 bases. The sample taken for sequencing was central memory CD4+ T cells from blood. The CDR3 protein is CASRTGVKVGNQETQYF. The CDR3 DNA follows: TGTGCCAGCAGGACAGGGGTAAAGGTCGGGAATCAAGAGACCCAGTACTTC.